This T cell receptor (beta chain) was found in a study of molecular identifiers for immune sequencing clone quantification. General observations from the study: Clones above 20 RNA copies held over 99% of effector molecules, under 1% in naive cells.

This clonotype came up a few times. The antigen is unknown. Preparation methods for the bulk TCR libraries were those previously described, with listed TCR primers. TCRdb processed the PCR reads anew with MiXCR; each CDR3 protein has one entry. The repertoire holds 300,000 to 400,000 distinct CDR3 sequences, 20% to 25% seen once, with 0.7% to 0.9% in the top ten. V was cut by 2 bases and J by 0 bases, with 11 bases left in between. CDR3 length: 16 residues. Germline V lookup: CDR1 SGHDT, CDR2 YYEEEE. Input material: naive CD8+ T cells from blood, with Jurkat cell RNA spiked in. The subset was: FACS-sorted CD8+CD4-CCR7+CD45RA+ naive T cells. This chain links TRBV5-6 with TRBJ1-4, with no clear D. The receptor comes from a human donor in good health. Some libraries in this study had Jurkat cell RNA spiked in. The CDR3 spells CASSFVPSATNEKLFF. CDR3 DNA: TGTGCCAGCAGCTTCGTCCCATCCGCAACTAATGAAAAACTGTTTTTT.